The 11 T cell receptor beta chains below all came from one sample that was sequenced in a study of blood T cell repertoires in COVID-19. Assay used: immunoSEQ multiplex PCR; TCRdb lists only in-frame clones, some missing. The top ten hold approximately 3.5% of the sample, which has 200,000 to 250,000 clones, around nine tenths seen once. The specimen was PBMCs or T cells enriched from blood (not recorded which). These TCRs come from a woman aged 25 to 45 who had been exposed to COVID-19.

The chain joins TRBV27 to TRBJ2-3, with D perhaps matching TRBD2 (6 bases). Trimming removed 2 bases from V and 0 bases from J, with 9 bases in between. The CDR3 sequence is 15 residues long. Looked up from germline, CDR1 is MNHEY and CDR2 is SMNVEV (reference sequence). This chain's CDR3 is CASSLSGYSTDTQYF. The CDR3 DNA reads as TGTGCCAGCAGTTTAAGCGGGTATAGCACAGATACGCAGTATTTT.

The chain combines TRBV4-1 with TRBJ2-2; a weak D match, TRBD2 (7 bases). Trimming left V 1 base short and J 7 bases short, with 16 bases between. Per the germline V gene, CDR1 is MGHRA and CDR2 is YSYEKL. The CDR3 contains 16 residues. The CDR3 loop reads CASSQVGRGRSGELFF. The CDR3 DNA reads TGCGCCAGCAGCCAAGTGGGGCGGGGGCGCAGCGGGGAGCTGTTTTTT.

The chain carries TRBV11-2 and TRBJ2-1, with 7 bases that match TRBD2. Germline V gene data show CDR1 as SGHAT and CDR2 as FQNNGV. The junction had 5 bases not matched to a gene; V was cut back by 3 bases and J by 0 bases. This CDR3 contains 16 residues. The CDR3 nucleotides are TGTGCCAGCAGCTTTTCTGGCGGGAGCTCCTACAATGAGCAGTTCTTC. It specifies CASSFSGGSSYNEQFF.

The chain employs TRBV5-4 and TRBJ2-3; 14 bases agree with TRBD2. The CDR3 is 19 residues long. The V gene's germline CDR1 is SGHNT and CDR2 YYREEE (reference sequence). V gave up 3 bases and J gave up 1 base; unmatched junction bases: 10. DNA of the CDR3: TGTGCCAGCAGCTCCGGGACTAGCGGGAGACAAGGGGGCACAGATACGCAGTATTTT. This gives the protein CASSSGTSGRQGGTDTQYF.

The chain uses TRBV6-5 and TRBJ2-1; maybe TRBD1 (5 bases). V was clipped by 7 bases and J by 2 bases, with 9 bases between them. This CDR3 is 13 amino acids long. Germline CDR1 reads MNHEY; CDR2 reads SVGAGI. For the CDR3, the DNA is TGTGCCAGCACCCCAGGGCCCTACAATGAGCAGTTCTTC. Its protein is CASTPGPYNEQFF.

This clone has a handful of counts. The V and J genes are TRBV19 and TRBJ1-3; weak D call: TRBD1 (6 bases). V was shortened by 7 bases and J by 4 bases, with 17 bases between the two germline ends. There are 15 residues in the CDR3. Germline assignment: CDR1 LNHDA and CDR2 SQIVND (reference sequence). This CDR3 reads CASIPRGSGGNTIYF. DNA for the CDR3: TGTGCCAGTATCCCCAGGGGTTCCGGGGGAAACACCATATATTTT.

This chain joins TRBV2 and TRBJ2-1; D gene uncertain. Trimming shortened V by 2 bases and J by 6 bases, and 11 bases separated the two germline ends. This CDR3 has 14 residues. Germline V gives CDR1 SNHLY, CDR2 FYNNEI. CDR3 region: CASSELPGLNEQFF. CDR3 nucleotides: TGTGCCAGCAGTGAACTGCCTGGCCTCAATGAGCAGTTCTTC.

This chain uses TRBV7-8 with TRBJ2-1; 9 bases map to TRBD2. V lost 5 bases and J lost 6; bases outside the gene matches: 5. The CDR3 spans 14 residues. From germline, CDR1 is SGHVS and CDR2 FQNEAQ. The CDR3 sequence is CASSGSGSGNEQFF. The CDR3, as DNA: TGTGCCAGCAGCGGTAGCGGGAGCGGCAATGAGCAGTTCTTC.

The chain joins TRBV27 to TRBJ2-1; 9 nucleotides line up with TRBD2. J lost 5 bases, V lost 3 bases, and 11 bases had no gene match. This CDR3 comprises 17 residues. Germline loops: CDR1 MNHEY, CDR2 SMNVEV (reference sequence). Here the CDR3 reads CASSFFPPRLADNEQFF. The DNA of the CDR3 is TGTGCCAGCAGTTTTTTTCCTCCCAGACTAGCGGACAATGAGCAGTTCTTC.

CDR3 sequence (DNA): TGTGCCAGCAGTGCGACAGGGCCCAATCAGCCCCAGCATTTT. Its protein is CASSATGPNQPQHF. The chain links TRBV2 to TRBJ1-5, with 7 nucleotides matching TRBD1. CDR1 and CDR2 from the germline V gene are SNHLY and FYNNEI. With 4 bases clipped from V and 3 bases from J, the junction kept 3 bases outside the gene matches. The CDR3 has 14 amino acids.

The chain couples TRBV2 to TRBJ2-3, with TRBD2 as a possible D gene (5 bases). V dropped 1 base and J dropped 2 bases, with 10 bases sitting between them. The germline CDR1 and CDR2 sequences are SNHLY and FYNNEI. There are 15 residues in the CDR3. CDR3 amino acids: CASSEGGAATDTQYF. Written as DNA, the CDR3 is TGTGCCAGCAGTGAAGGGGGAGCCGCCACAGATACGCAGTATTTT.